This TCR beta chain was identified in a study of radiotherapy plus CTLA-4 blockade in lung cancer. Findings and limits, study-wide: Clones derived from tumor TCRs expanded in blood after radiotherapy plus ipilimumab.

This clone was observed a few times. Its cognate antigen is unknown. Clones were sequenced by immunoSEQ multiplex PCR, and TCRdb holds only the in-frame ones, with some missing. The table lists 77,000 or so clones, less than 85% of them singletons. The V gene's germline CDR1 is MDHEN and CDR2 SYDVKM. V shed 3 bases and J 4 bases; nucleotides not matched to a gene: 7. This CDR3 comprises 15 residues. The TCR sequence derives from a human donor with non-small cell lung cancer whose response to radiotherapy plus ipilimumab could not be evaluated. The source was peripheral blood, collected from a patient treated with radiotherapy plus ipilimumab. The J gene is TRBJ1-2, the V gene TRBV28; 8 bases are shared with TRBD1. The CDR3 protein is CASSFPGGVGYGYTF. The CDR3, as DNA: TGTGCCAGCAGTTTCCCAGGGGGCGTGGGCTATGGCTACACCTTC.